The sequence of this T cell receptor (beta chain) was determined in a study of shared clonotypes between healthy human individuals. Study-wide points: When naive CD4 clonotypes were compared across several donors, 5% to 5.5% were shared.

The authors divided CD4+ cells into CD45RA+ naive and CD45RA-negative memory subsets. V was clipped by 2 bases and J by 8 bases, with 12 bases between them. The CDR3 is made up of 13 amino acids. Germline V gene lookup returns CDR1 MDHEN and CDR2 SYDVKM. Sequenced by immunoSEQ multiplex PCR; TCRdb stores in-frame clones only, minus some. The sample contains about 1 million clones, about 77% of which appear only once. This clone occurred once. The antigen is not known. The origin of this receptor is a man aged 18 to 29 in good health. The source material was memory CD4+ T cells sorted from blood. Subset described: CD45RA-negative fraction. This chain connects TRBV28 to TRBJ1-2; D may be TRBD1 (6 bases). This CDR3 is CASSLTGGLGYTF. The CDR3, as DNA: TGTGCCAGCAGTTTAACGGGGGGGCTGGGCTACACCTTC.